This TCR beta chain was observed in a study of beta chain features in type 1 diabetes. This clone has just a few counts. Its antigen is still unknown. Study observations and caveats: For Type 1 diabetes patients, all four CD4+ subsets carried TCRB CDR3s that were moderately but significantly shorter.

V was pared by 5 bases and J by 8 bases, with 13 bases between. The CDR3 runs 13 residues. Germline V gives CDR1 LGHNA, CDR2 YSLEER. TCRB transcripts that were expressed got sequenced, as all of the isolated RNA had been reverse transcribed. Sequencing was performed with immunoSEQ multiplex PCR; in TCRdb, only in-frame clones are kept and a portion is missing. The sample has 600,000 or so clones; over 13% are singletons. The sample was naive CD4+ T cells from blood. This chain joins TRBV4-3 and TRBJ2-1, with D perhaps matching TRBD2 (6 bases). The receptor's source is a man between 18 and 35 years old with type 1 diabetes. The DNA of the CDR3 is TGCGCCAGCAGCGCCAGACTAGACGATGAGCAGTTCTTC. It specifies CASSARLDDEQFF.